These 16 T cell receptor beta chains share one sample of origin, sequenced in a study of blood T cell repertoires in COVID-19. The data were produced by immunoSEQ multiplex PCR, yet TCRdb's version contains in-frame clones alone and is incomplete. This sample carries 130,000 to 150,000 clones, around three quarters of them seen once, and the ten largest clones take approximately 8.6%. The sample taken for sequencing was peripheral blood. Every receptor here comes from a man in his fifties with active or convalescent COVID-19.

The CDR3, as DNA: TGTGCCAGCAGCCACCGGACTGAGAACAATGAGCAGTTCTTC. Protein: CASSHRTENNEQFF. This chain joins TRBV5-4 and TRBJ2-1; D may be TRBD2 (5 bases). The CDR3 extends over 14 amino acids. The ends were cut back, 4 bases at V and 5 bases at J, with 13 bases in the middle. Germline values: CDR1 SGHNT, CDR2 YYREEE (reference sequence).

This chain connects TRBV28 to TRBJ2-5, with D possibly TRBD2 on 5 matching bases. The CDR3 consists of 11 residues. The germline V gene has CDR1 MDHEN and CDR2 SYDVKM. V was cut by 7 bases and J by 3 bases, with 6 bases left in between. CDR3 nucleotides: TGTGCCAGCAATAGCGAAGAGACCCAGTACTTC. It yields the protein CASNSEETQYF.

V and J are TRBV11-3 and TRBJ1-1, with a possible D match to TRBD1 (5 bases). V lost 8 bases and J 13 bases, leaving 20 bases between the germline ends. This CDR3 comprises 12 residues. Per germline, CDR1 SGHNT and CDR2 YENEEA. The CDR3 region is CASGGTPWGGFF. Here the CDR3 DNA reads TGTGCCAGCGGGGGGACTCCATGGGGTGGTTTCTTT.

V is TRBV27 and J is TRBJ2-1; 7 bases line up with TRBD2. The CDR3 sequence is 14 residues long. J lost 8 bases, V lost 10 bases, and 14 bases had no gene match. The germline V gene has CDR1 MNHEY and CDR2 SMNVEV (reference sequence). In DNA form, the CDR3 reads TGTGCCACCTCGACCGGACTAGTACGCCATGAGCAGTTCTTC. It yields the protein CATSTGLVRHEQFF.

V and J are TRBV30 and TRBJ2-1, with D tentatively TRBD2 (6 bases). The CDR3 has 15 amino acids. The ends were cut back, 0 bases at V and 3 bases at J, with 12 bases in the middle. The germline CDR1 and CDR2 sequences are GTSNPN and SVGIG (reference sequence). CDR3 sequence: CAWSVWGVIYNEQFF. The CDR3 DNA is TGTGCCTGGAGTGTTTGGGGGGTCATCTACAATGAGCAGTTCTTC. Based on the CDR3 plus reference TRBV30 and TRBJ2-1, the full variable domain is SQTIHQWPATLVQPVGSPLSLECTVEGTSNPNLYWYRQAAGRGLQLLFYSVGIGQISSEVPQNLSASRPQDRQFILSSKKLLLSDSGFYLCAWSVWGVIYNEQFFGPGTRLTVL.

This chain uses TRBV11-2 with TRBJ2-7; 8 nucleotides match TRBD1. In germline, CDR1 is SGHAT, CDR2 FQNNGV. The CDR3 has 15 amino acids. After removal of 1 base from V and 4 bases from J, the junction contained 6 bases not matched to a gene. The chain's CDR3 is CASSLGDRRGYEQYF. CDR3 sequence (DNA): TGTGCCAGCAGCTTAGGGGACAGGAGGGGATACGAGCAGTACTTC. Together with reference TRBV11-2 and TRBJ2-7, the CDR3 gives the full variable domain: EAGVAQSPRYKIIEKRQSVAFWCNPISGHATLYWYQQILGQGPKLLIQFQNNGVVDDSQLPKDRFSAERLKGVDSTLKIQPAKLEDSAVYLCASSLGDRRGYEQYFGPGTRLTVT.

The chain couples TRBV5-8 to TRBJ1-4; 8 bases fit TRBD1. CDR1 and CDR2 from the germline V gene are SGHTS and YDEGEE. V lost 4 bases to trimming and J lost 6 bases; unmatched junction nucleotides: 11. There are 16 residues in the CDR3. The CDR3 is CASSDTSGGSDEKLFF. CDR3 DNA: TGTGCCAGCAGCGATACTTCAGGGGGCTCGGATGAAAAACTGTTTTTT.

The CDR3 region is CATPGDRDYGYTF. CDR3 DNA: TGTGCCACTCCGGGGGACAGGGACTATGGCTACACCTTC. The chain couples TRBV24-1 to TRBJ1-2; 9 nucleotides align to TRBD1. CDR3 size: 13 residues. V lost 10 bases to trimming and J lost 3 bases; unmatched junction nucleotides: 5. The germline V gene encodes CDR1 KGHDR and CDR2 SFDVKD.

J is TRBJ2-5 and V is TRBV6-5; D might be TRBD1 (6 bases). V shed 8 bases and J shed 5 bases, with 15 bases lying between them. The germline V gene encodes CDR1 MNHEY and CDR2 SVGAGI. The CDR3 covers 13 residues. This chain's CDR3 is CASGGSRRETQYF. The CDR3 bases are TGTGCCAGCGGGGGCAGCCGCCGGGAGACCCAGTACTTC.

In nucleotides, the CDR3 is TGTGCCAGCAGTTCCCCGGCCAGGGGCGGCTACACCTTC. It yields the protein CASSSPARGGYTF. This rearrangement joins TRBV28 to TRBJ1-2; tentatively, D is TRBD1 (6 bases). Germline V gene sequence: CDR1 MDHEN, CDR2 SYDVKM. Trimming shortened V by 4 bases and J by 8 bases, and 14 bases separated the two germline ends. The CDR3 has 13 amino acids.

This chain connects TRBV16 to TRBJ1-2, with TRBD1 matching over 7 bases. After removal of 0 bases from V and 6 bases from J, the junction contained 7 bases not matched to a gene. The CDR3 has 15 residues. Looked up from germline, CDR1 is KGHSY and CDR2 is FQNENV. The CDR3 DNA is TGTGCCAGCAGCCAATCAGGAGGGGGCGCCCATGGCTACACCTTC. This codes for CASSQSGGGAHGYTF.

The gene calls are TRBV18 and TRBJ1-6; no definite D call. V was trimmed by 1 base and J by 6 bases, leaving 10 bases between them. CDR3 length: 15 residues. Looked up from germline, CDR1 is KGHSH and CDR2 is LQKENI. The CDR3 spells CASSPQKGGNSPLHF. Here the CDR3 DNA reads TGTGCCAGCTCACCACAAAAGGGAGGTAATTCACCCCTCCACTTT.

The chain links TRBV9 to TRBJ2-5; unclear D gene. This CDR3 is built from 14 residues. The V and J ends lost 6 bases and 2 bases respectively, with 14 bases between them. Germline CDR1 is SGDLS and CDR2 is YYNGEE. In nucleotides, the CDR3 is TGTGCCAGCACCGAACGTTTGGAGCAAGAGACCCAGTACTTC. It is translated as CASTERLEQETQYF. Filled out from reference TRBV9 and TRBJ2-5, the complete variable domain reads DSGVTQTPKHLITATGQRVTLRCSPRSGDLSVYWYQQSLDQGLQFLIQYYNGEERAKGNILERFSAQQFPDLHSELNLSSLELGDSALYFCASTERLEQETQYFGPGTRLLVL.

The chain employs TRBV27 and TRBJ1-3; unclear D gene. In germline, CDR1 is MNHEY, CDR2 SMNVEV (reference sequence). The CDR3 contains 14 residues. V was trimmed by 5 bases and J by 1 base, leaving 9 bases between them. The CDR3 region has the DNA TGTGCCAGCAGTCTTCGAGAATCTGGAAACACCATATATTTT. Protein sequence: CASSLRESGNTIYF.

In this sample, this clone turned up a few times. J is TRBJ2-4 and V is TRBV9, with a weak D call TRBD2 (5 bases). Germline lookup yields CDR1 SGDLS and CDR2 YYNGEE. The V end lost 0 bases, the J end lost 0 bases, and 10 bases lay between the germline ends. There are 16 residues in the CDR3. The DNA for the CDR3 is TGTGCCAGCAGCGTAGGAGGACTTATAGCCAAAAACATTCAGTACTTC. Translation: CASSVGGLIAKNIQYF.

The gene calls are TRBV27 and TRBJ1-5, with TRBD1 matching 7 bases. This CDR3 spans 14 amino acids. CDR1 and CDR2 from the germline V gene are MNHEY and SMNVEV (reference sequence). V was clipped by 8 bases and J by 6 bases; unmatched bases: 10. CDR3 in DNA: TGTGCCAGCCCCTCGGGAGGGGGCGGTCAGCCCCAGCATTTT. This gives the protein CASPSGGGGQPQHF.